The text below deals with one TCR beta chain. The antigen it recognizes is unknown. The input lacks base qualities; no much larger clone sits a single base away. The library was prepared using the immunoSEQ multiplex PCR assay. For the multiplex PCR, a mixture combining 60 forward primers for TCR Vbeta segments and 13 reverse primers for TCR Jbeta segments was used. A multiplex PCR assay on genomic DNA amplified the CDR3 region of rearranged TCR beta genes. The Illumina HiSeq System was used to sequence the amplified TCR beta libraries as 87-base-pair reads. From the authors' description of their analysis: In a later analysis, tens of millions of unique TCR beta chains were counted across the roughly 610 repertoires, and around 10 million of these chains were shared by at least two donors. Raw reads were error-corrected and collapsed into unique sequences by a nearest-neighbor algorithm in which closely related sequences were merged to remove PCR and sequencing errors. To assign V, D and J gene segments, CDR3 sequences were aligned to IMGT reference sequences. For a sequence to be retained, a match of at least six nucleotides was required to both a V gene segment and a J gene segment. Rearrangements were classified as productive when the CDR3 lacked stop codons and remained in frame with V and J, and all other rearrangements were classified as non-productive. CDR3 was defined according to IMGT convention as the region running from the second conserved V-encoded cysteine to the conserved J-encoded phenylalanine. The earlier analysis of about 620 of the donors excluded sequences that lacked an unambiguous match to a single V gene segment. In an earlier analysis of more than 500 of the donors, a V segment was called functional when productive rearrangements were above 56.7%, and segregating when the standard deviation between donors exceeded 5%. To diagnose cytomegalovirus status from the catalog of TCR beta chain sequences, a statistical classification framework was built. V and J gene assignment, in a later analysis, came from comparing TCR nucleotide sequences with IMGT/GENE-DB human TR gene sequences. The TCRdist pipeline was used in a later analysis to assign CDR3 sequences and most-parsimonious VDJ recombination scenarios. In a later analysis, each TCR beta chain was defined by its CDR3 amino acid sequence together with its V-gene family, and reads lacking a unique V-gene family were excluded. A later analysis removed several hundred highly shared, low-generation-probability nucleotide sequences to deal with suspected cross-contamination and a sequencing artifact. In a later analysis, a clonal expansion index for each public chain was calculated from normalized within-repertoire ranks of inferred template counts. Generation probabilities in a later analysis came from a VDJ recombination model fitted to out-of-frame rearrangements, and those results were checked against IGoR. In a later analysis, hypergeometric tests were used to score TCR-TCR, TCR-HLA and TCR-CMV co-occurrence, with a repertoire-size bias correction applied to TCR pairs. A later analysis estimated false discovery rates by permuting HLA or CMV assignments 20 times. In a later analysis, co-occurring TCRs were grouped with DBSCAN, and TCRdist sequence similarity was added when clustering was performed within HLA-allele-positive subsets. For co-occurrence clustering, repertoires with fewer than 30,000 or more than 120,000 public chains were excluded, along with a handful of repertoires with anomalous nucleotide sharing. TCRdb mirrors the immuneACCESS table, restricted to in-frame sequences. Some clones are absent from its copies; in checked studies, under half trace to an unresolved V gene, and the reason for the others is unknown. That table is the source of V, J and clone size, and D and trimming were worked out from the DNA. This sample has some 150,000 clones in its table, and roughly 86% of those were observed once. Roughly 3.2% of the sample lies in the top ten.

The source of the sample is a study of cytomegalovirus exposure and HLA in healthy donors (dated by TCRdb to about 2017). A note on the overall study: An earlier analysis of several hundred of the donors reported roughly 270 Gb of sequence data and 100 million to 140 million unique TCR beta sequences from 150 million to 200 million T cells. The study used immunosequencing to profile the T cell repertoires of 670 or so subjects and linked those repertoires to cytomegalovirus serostatus. Every repertoire in the discovery cohort had been generated on one and the same sequencing platform. To predict cytomegalovirus infection status, the study brought together high-throughput TCR immunosequencing, statistical association of individual TCRs with disease status, and machine learning. An earlier analysis of approximately 580 of the donors used high-throughput TCR beta sequencing to judge whether each TCR beta V gene segment behaved as functional or pseudogenic. The number of donors typed differed by locus, with roughly 629-640 for A, B, C, DRB1 and DQB1, 522 for DQA1, 600 to 610 for DPA1, and some 470 for DPB1. Among around 400 genotyped donors of the cohort, an average of around 250,000 unique TCR beta nucleotide sequences was sequenced per donor, of which roughly 18% were non-productive. Donor age, sex, ethnicity and CMV serostatus were collected together with the repertoire data. HLA typing covered class I and class II loci at four-digit resolution. The study was designed to test whether signatures of past pathogen exposure could be identified by cataloging public T cell receptors. Because of strong linkage in the cohort, 4 to 6 DR-DQ haplotypes were treated as single units for association and clustering. Among the approximately 420 genotyped donors, around 81% belonged to the genetic ancestry cluster associated with self-reported Caucasian donors. Rather than using new phenotypic data, the later analysis identified candidate immune exposures from TCR beta sequences and from how often those sequences occurred across donors. To study patterns of TCR occurrence, a later analysis re-analyzed previously published TCR beta repertoires from 700 or so donors and added high-resolution HLA genotyping. Besides the first cohort of 666 subjects, a separate validation cohort made up of 120 different subjects was used. An early release covering approximately 600 HLA-typed donors comprised approximately 300 gigabases of sequencing data and around 85 million unique TCR sequences. A later genetic analysis took genome-wide SNP genotypes for about three fifths of the roughly 700 donors and used that subset as a discovery cohort.

General conclusions and limits of the study: According to a later analysis, parvovirus B19, influenza, CMV and Epstein-Barr virus appeared linked to several top co-occurrence clusters. V-gene and J-gene trimming of TCR beta chains was associated with a missense DCLRE1C variant in a later genetic analysis, and the association was replicated in an independent cohort. Most TCR sequences were observed very rarely across donors, whereas some public TCRs were present in many individuals. When HLA alleles, especially DR and DQ, strongly co-occurred, attributing TCR associations to individual alleles was difficult. In a later analysis, most CMV-associated TCR beta chains were found to appear HLA-restricted, with HLA associations seemingly driven largely by CMV exposure. A later analysis associated 15,000 to 20,000 TCR beta sequences with specific HLA alleles at a false discovery rate of 0.05. Because HLA typing was unavailable for some donors at each locus, only the typed subset was used in association tests. A cluster of highly shared sequence variants was judged likely to be a technical artifact of the sequencing pipeline. A later analysis found that HLA-associated TCR beta chains were more clonally expanded and had lower generation probabilities than equally common non-associated chains. Linkage disequilibrium might explain the correlated functional status among segregating V segments, but an unknown experimental factor could not be ruled out. A total of fewer than 200 TCR beta chains were listed by the study as associated with cytomegalovirus. This cohort had only TCR beta chains sequenced, and the lack of alpha or paired-chain data limited which features could be detected. A further reported finding was that TCR beta sequences accurately predicted the HLA-A and HLA-B alleles for most subjects in the first cohort. Because the 87-base-pair reads could not distinguish some IMGT-functional V segments, including TRBV6-2 and TRBV6-3, those segments were excluded. Presence/absence analyses assumed roughly uniform sequencing depth across donors, an assumption that may not hold. According to a later analysis, TCR association rates differed among HLA loci, with DRB1 alleles showing the most associated TCRs and HLA-C alleles showing the fewest. Compared with the approximately 710-donor mean, donors in an Asian-associated ancestry cluster had fewer N-insertions in productive TCRs, according to a later genetic analysis. Immune exposure information for the cohort was limited to CMV serostatus. The authors suggested that the approach could potentially be extended to other disease states and immunological phenotypes. In an earlier analysis of 500 to 650 of the donors, most TCR beta V segments appeared in productive rearrangements about 87% or about 30% of the time, broadly matching IMGT annotations. Over 15 rarely observed V segments, including chromosome 9 orphons, were excluded from the earlier analysis of a few hundred of the donors because counts were too low. In vitro tests confirmed that a few of the cytomegalovirus-associated TCR beta chains recognize cytomegalovirus antigens. The classifier was reported to diagnose cytomegalovirus status with high specificity and sensitivity in both the original cohort and the validation cohort.

The cohort comprised 710 or so healthy bone marrow donors. At the time of sampling, every cohort member was nominally healthy, though immune exposures that went unrecorded were likely present. The donor was CMV seropositive and belonged to the group of 250 to 300 seropositive cohort members. A peripheral blood sample was provided by each donor, and peripheral blood mononuclear cells were used for TCR beta sequencing. The Qiagen DNeasy Blood Extraction Kit was used to extract genomic DNA from the blood cell samples. Its CDR3 holds 15 amino acids, cysteine through phenylalanine. Only the CDR3 region is kept as DNA, spanning 45 bases read in frame from base 1. The CDR1 and CDR2 encoded by the germline V gene (reference sequence) are LNHNV and YYDKDF. Compared with germline, V lacks 4 bases and J lacks 0 bases; bases without a gene match: 4.

The V gene is TRBV15 and the J gene is TRBJ2-3, with 7 middle bases fitting TRBD2. The sample taken for sequencing was PBMCs. This clonotype was obtained from a man younger than 35 in good health and CMV-seropositive. The encoded CDR3 is CATSILSGSTDTQYF. The nucleotide sequence is given as TGTGCCACCAGCATCCTTAGCGGGAGCACAGATACGCAGTATTTT.